The 9 T cell receptor beta chains listed next were all sequenced from one sample in a study of early stage breast cancer tumors. Generated by immunoSEQ multiplex PCR, the TCRdb table keeps only in-frame clones and is missing some. This sample carries 20,000 or so clones, about 76% of them seen once, and the ten largest clones take 28%. The sample consisted of blood. Receptors were obtained from a person aged 55 to 75 with breast cancer.

This rearrangement joins TRBV19 to TRBJ1-1; TRBD1 agrees at 8 bases. Per the germline V gene, CDR1 is LNHDA and CDR2 is SQIVND (reference sequence). The V gene end was trimmed by 6 bases and the J gene end by 7 bases; junction bases not matched to a gene: 7. This CDR3 spans 13 amino acids. In nucleotides, the CDR3 is TGTGCCAGTAGACCGGGACAGGAGGGTGAAGCTTTCTTT. It is translated as CASRPGQEGEAFF.

The chain is built from TRBV2 and TRBJ2-2; D is perhaps TRBD1 (6 bases). This CDR3 has 14 amino acids. The V end lost 7 bases, the J end lost 1 base, and 10 bases lay between the germline ends. Per germline, CDR1 SNHLY and CDR2 FYNNEI. The CDR3 sequence is CASKETGNTGELFF. Written as DNA, the CDR3 is TGTGCCAGCAAGGAGACAGGGAACACCGGGGAGCTGTTTTTT.

The chain links TRBV9 to TRBJ1-2; possible D gene TRBD1, 5 bases. Germline assignment: CDR1 SGDLS and CDR2 YYNGEE. The V end lost 6 bases, the J end lost 4 bases, and 16 bases lay between the germline ends. The CDR3 sequence is 14 residues long. Written as DNA, the CDR3 is TGTGCCAGCACCGTGGGGCAGGGCCTCTATGGCTACACCTTC. This gives the protein CASTVGQGLYGYTF.

This chain uses TRBV25-1 with TRBJ2-7, with 7 bases identical to TRBD1. Germline V CDR1 and CDR2: MGHDK, SYGVNS. CDR3 length: 14 amino acids. The junction had 5 bases not matched to a gene; V was cut back by 5 bases and J by 1 base. Here the CDR3 reads CASSYPTGSYEQYF. CDR3 in DNA: TGTGCCAGCAGTTACCCGACAGGGTCCTACGAGCAGTACTTC.

V and J are TRBV5-1 and TRBJ1-3, with a weak D call TRBD1 (5 bases). The V end lost 5 bases, the J end lost 3 bases, and 12 bases lay between the germline ends. The CDR3 contains 14 residues. Per germline, CDR1 SGHRS and CDR2 YFSETQ. In DNA form, the CDR3 reads TGCGCCAGCAGTGAAGGGACGTTTGGAAACACCATATATTTT. It encodes CASSEGTFGNTIYF.

The V gene is TRBV30, the J gene TRBJ1-4; D perhaps matches TRBD1 (5 bases). There are 13 residues in the CDR3. V lost 5 bases and J lost 3, with 10 bases in between. CDR1 is GTSNPN, CDR2 SVGIG, per germline (reference sequence). The CDR3 is CAWGGAPNEKLFF. CDR3 nucleotides: TGTGCCTGGGGCGGGGCTCCTAATGAAAAACTGTTTTTT.

The chain joins TRBV29-1 to TRBJ2-1; D remains ambiguous. The germline V gene has CDR1 SQVTM and CDR2 ANQGSEA. Trimming shortened V by 2 bases and J by 2 bases, and 4 bases separated the two germline ends. This CDR3 spans 12 amino acids. The CDR3, as DNA: TGCAGCGTTGAACGGGCCTACAATGAGCAGTTCTTC. As protein: CSVERAYNEQFF.

The V and J genes are TRBV7-2 and TRBJ2-3; the D gene could be TRBD1 or TRBD2 (5 bases each). V lost 5 bases and J 4 bases, leaving 7 bases between the germline ends. The CDR3 length is 12 residues. Germline V gives CDR1 SGHTA, CDR2 FQGNSA. The CDR3 is CASSRGPDTQYF. In DNA form, the CDR3 reads TGTGCCAGCAGCCGGGGCCCAGATACGCAGTATTTT. Combining the CDR3 with reference TRBV7-2 and TRBJ2-3 gives the whole variable domain GAGVSQSPSNKVTEKGKDVELRCDPISGHTALYWYRQSLGQGLEFLIYFQGNSAPDKSGLPSDRFSAERTGGSVSTLTIQRTQQEDSAVYLCASSRGPDTQYFGPGTRLTVL.

V usage is TRBV2 and J usage is TRBJ2-7; tentative D call: TRBD1 (7 bases). V gave up 3 bases and J gave up 3 bases, with 12 bases separating them. CDR1 is SNHLY, CDR2 FYNNEI, per germline. CDR3 length: 14 residues. CDR3 bases: TGTGCCAGCAGTGACCAGGGGGGAGGCTACGAGCAGTACTTC. It encodes CASSDQGGGYEQYF.